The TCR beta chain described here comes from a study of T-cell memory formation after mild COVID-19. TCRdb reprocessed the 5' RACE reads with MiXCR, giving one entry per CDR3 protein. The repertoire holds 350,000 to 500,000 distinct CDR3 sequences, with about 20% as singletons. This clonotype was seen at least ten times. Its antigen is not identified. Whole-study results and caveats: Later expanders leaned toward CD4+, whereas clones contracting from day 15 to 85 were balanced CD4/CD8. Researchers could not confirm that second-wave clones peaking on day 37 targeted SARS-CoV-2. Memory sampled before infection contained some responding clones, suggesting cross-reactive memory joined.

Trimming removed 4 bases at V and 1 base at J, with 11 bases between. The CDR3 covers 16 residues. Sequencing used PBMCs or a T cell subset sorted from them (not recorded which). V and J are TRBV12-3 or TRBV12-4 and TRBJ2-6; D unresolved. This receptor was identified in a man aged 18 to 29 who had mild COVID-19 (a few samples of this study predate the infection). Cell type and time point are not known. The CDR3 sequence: CASSSIQISGANVLTF. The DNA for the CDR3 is TGTGCCAGCAGTTCCATACAGATTTCTGGGGCCAACGTCCTGACTTTC.